The rows below give T cell receptor beta chains drawn from one sample of a study of low-dose radiotherapy and immunotherapy resistance in tumors. TCRdb re-called the reads with MiXCR, one entry per CDR3 protein. Of roughly 90,000 distinct CDR3 sequences listed, 20% are singletons. The sequences come from PBMCs, collected after low-dose radiotherapy plus immunotherapy. The receptor source for this set is a female donor with ovarian cancer. Each CDR3 is given with its conserved first and last residue. A D gene is named only where the DNA matches it firmly. The size field is filled for only some rows; it gives once, few, many or a size class.

cdr3_nt cdr3_aa d_call j_call clone_size v_call
TGTGCCAGCATCAAACCCACAGTGAACACTGAAGCTTTCTTT CASIKPTVNTEAFF . TRBJ1-1 many TRBV28
TGCGCCAGCAGTAAGGATGGAACCCGGTCCCGAGCAAACACCGGGGAGCTGTTTTTT CASSKDGTRSRANTGELFF . TRBJ2-2 few TRBV5-1
TGTGCCAGCAGTGCCGGGACAGGGAGTGTAGATACGCAGTATTTT CASSAGTGSVDTQYF TRBD1 TRBJ2-3 many TRBV12-3/TRBV12-4
TGTGCCTCCGCTGTGGCCTCTGGTCACGAGCAGTACTTC CASAVASGHEQYF . TRBJ2-7 . TRBV6-2/TRBV6-3
TGCAGTGCTCCTAGACAGGGGAGGGGGTTAAGCAATCAGCCCCAGCATTTT CSAPRQGRGLSNQPQHF TRBD1 TRBJ1-5 many TRBV20-1
TGCAGTGCTACCTCAGGGTACAATCAGCCCCAGCATTTT CSATSGYNQPQHF . TRBJ1-5 many TRBV20-1
TGTGCCAGCAGCCAAGGTCCGGGACAGAAGTACTTC CASSQGPGQKYF TRBD1 TRBJ2-7 many TRBV14
TGTGCCAGCAGCTTAGGAGTTGGACCGGACGGGGGGTACGAGCAGTACTTC CASSLGVGPDGGYEQYF TRBD2 TRBJ2-7 many TRBV11-2
TGTGCCAGCAGTTACCCTCTGTGGGCCACTAGCGGGGGGTTTGATGAGCAGTTCTTC CASSYPLWATSGGFDEQFF TRBD2 TRBJ2-1 few TRBV6-2/TRBV6-3
TGCAGTGCCCTGCTTCAGGGGCGAAACTATGGCTACACCTTC CSALLQGRNYGYTF . TRBJ1-2 many TRBV20-1
TGTGCCAGCAGTCAGACAGGTTACTCCTACAATGAGCAGTTCTTC CASSQTGYSYNEQFF . TRBJ2-1 many TRBV6-2/TRBV6-3
TGTGCTAGCCGTCTACCTCCGGGACTAGCGGGAGGGCCCTACAATGAGCAGTTCTTC CASRLPPGLAGGPYNEQFF TRBD2 TRBJ2-1 many TRBV7-6
TGTGCCATCCGGGGCCCGGGACACCTGGAACTGTTTTTT CAIRGPGHLELFF . TRBJ1-4 . TRBV6-2/TRBV6-3
TGCAGTGCTCCTGACAGGGGCCAAGGTTCACCCCTCCACTTT CSAPDRGQGSPLHF TRBD1 TRBJ1-6 many TRBV20-1
TGCGCCAGCGATTTCTACGAGCAGTACTTC CASDFYEQYF . TRBJ2-7 . TRBV5-1
TGTGCCAGTGGCGGGCGGGAGGGACCCGGCGGGCAGTTCTTC CASGGREGPGGQFF TRBD2 TRBJ2-1 many TRBV19
TGTGCCAGCAGCCAGGACTCACAGGGTGGCACTGAAGCTTTCTTT CASSQDSQGGTEAFF . TRBJ1-1 . TRBV4-2
TGTGCCAGCAGGTTTACAGGGGGCAGGACTGAAGCTTTCTTT CASRFTGGRTEAFF TRBD1 TRBJ1-1 many TRBV12-3/TRBV12-4
TGTGCCAGCAGTGATACCCCATTCAATGAGCAGTTCTTC CASSDTPFNEQFF . TRBJ2-1 many TRBV12-3/TRBV12-4
TGCGCCAGCAGCCAAGAGGGACAGAGCACAGATACGCAGTATTTT CASSQEGQSTDTQYF TRBD1 TRBJ2-3 many TRBV4-1
TGTGCCAGCAGTGAAGAAGAGGCCGGCGGAACTGAAGCTTTCTTT CASSEEEAGGTEAFF . TRBJ1-1 many TRBV6-2/TRBV6-3
. CASSQQGSTGELFFF . TRBJ2-2 few TRBV5-1
TGTGCCAGCGCGCGGGACGGGGAAACCAACTACGAGCAGTACTTC CASARDGETNYEQYF . TRBJ2-7 many TRBV11-3
TGTGCCAGCAGTTACATAGTAACTGAGCAGTTCTTC CASSYIVTEQFF . TRBJ2-1 many TRBV6-2/TRBV6-3
TGTGCCAGCAGCTTGAACAGCGGGTACTCCTACGAGCAGTACTTC CASSLNSGYSYEQYF . TRBJ2-7 many TRBV7-2
TGTGCTAGCAGCTTAGATTTTGGGACTTCTTACGAGCAGTACTTC CASSLDFGTSYEQYF . TRBJ2-7 many TRBV7-6
TGTGCCAGCAGATACGGACAGGGGGAGCTGTTTTTT CASRYGQGELFF . TRBJ2-2 many TRBV6-2/TRBV6-3
TGTGCCAGTAGTATACAAAGGGATCGAGTAAGCTACACCTTC CASSIQRDRVSYTF . TRBJ1-2 many TRBV19
TGTGCCAGCGCAAGACTAGCGGAGCGAGCAGATACGCAGTATTTT CASARLAERADTQYF TRBD2 TRBJ2-3 many TRBV6-2/TRBV6-3
TGTGCCAGCAGCTTAGATTTAGCAGGGCGGGGAACCTACGAGCAGTACTTC CASSLDLAGRGTYEQYF . TRBJ2-7 many TRBV7-2
TGCGCCAGCAGCAGGCGGACCGGTGAAAAACTGTTTTTT CASSRRTGEKLFF . TRBJ1-4 many TRBV5-1
TGCAGCGTGGAGACAGGGGGCGGTGGCTACACCTTC CSVETGGGGYTF TRBD1 TRBJ1-2 many TRBV29-1
TGTGCCAGCAGTGGAAGAGGGTCTGGGGCCAACGTCCTGACTTTC CASSGRGSGANVLTF . TRBJ2-6 many TRBV2
TGCAGTGCTAGCGGGAAGTACGAGCAGTACTTC CSASGKYEQYF . TRBJ2-7 few TRBV20-1
TGTGCCAGCAGTTCCCCAACCGGGCGCACGCAGTATTTT CASSSPTGRTQYF . TRBJ2-3 few TRBV6-2/TRBV6-3
TGTGCCAGCACCCTCTGGGGGGATACGCAGTATTTT CASTLWGDTQYF . TRBJ2-3 many TRBV28
TGTGCCAGCAGTTTATCTGGCTCCTATAATTCACCCCTCCACTTT CASSLSGSYNSPLHF . TRBJ1-6 many TRBV27
TGTGCCAGCAGCCACGACAGGGAACGGGGCTACACCTTC CASSHDRERGYTF TRBD1 TRBJ1-2 many TRBV7-9
TGTGCCAGCAGCCACTTGAGGACTGAGACCCAGTACTTC CASSHLRTETQYF . TRBJ2-5 many TRBV14
TGTGCCAGCTCACCAGGCAGGGTCCCTGAAGCTTTCTTT CASSPGRVPEAFF . TRBJ1-1 many TRBV18
TGCGCCAGCAGTCACGACAGGGGCGGTTCAAAGGGCACAGATACGCAGTATTTT CASSHDRGGSKGTDTQYF TRBD1 TRBJ2-3 many TRBV10-1
TGTGCCAGTAGTATGAGCGGGGTGACCGGGGAGCTGTTTTTT CASSMSGVTGELFF TRBD2 TRBJ2-2 many TRBV19
TGTGCCAGCAGTGAGAACCCGGGACAGGCAAGGGGCACCGGGGAGCTGTTTTTT CASSENPGQARGTGELFF TRBD1 TRBJ2-2 many TRBV9
TGTGCCAGCAGTTACGGCAGCTCCTACAATGAGCAGTTCTTC CASSYGSSYNEQFF . TRBJ2-1 once TRBV6-1
TGCGCCAGCAGCCAAGAGGACCCTCTTGCGGGGAGATACAATGAGCAGTTCTTC CASSQEDPLAGRYNEQFF . TRBJ2-1 many TRBV4-1
TGTGCCTGGAGTGTACGGTCCCACACTGAAGCTTTCTTT CAWSVRSHTEAFF . TRBJ1-1 many TRBV30
TGTGCCAGTAGAACCGCCAGGGGAGAGACCCAGTACTTC CASRTARGETQYF . TRBJ2-5 many TRBV19
TGTGCCAGCAGTGTCCTACAGAGCACCGGGGAGCTGTTTTTT CASSVLQSTGELFF . TRBJ2-2 many TRBV25-1
TGTGCCAGCAGTTACTCAAATGAAAAACTGTTTTTT CASSYSNEKLFF . TRBJ1-4 many TRBV6-6
TGTGCCAGCAGCCCTCCGGGAGGGCCAAGCGAGCAGTACTTC CASSPPGGPSEQYF TRBD2 TRBJ2-7 many TRBV7-9
TGTGCCAGCAGTCCACCCCGCGGGGGGGTTTTGAATGAGCAGTTCTTC CASSPPRGGVLNEQFF TRBD2 TRBJ2-1 many TRBV28
TGTGCCAGCAGCCAAGATCCAGGGAGGGTGAACTATGGCTACACCTTC CASSQDPGRVNYGYTF . TRBJ1-2 many TRBV4-2
TGTGCCAGCAGCCATCAGGGGGGGGGAGAAAAACTGTTTTTT CASSHQGGGEKLFF TRBD1 TRBJ1-4 many TRBV6-6
TGTGCCAGCAGCGTATCGCCCGGCTCCTACGAGCAGTACTTC CASSVSPGSYEQYF . TRBJ2-7 . TRBV9
TGTGCCAGCAGCCTGACAGGTATCCATGAGCAGTTCTTC CASSLTGIHEQFF . TRBJ2-1 many TRBV14